Sequencing of this T cell receptor beta chain was carried out in a study of OX40 agonist ivuxolimab in advanced cancers. Sequenced by immunoSEQ multiplex PCR; TCRdb stores in-frame clones only, minus some. The sample has approximately 98,000 clones, roughly 90% seen once. This CDR3 comprises 18 residues. V and J are TRBV12-2 and TRBJ1-5. TRBV12-2 is listed as a pseudogene. This clonotype was obtained from an adult with an advanced solid tumor such as melanoma, head and neck, liver or kidney cancer. Source: CD4+ or CD8+ T cells sorted from blood, taken in a trial of the OX40 agonist ivuxolimab. The CDR3 nucleotides read TGTGCAAGTCGCTTCCGAATTCCGGGCCCCAATAAGGGTCAGCCCCAGCATTTT. It yields the protein CASRFRIPGPNKGQPQHF.